Below, one T cell receptor (beta chain) is given with its context. Its binding antigen is unknown. There are no base qualities to consult, and no much larger clone falls within one base. This sample stems from a study of blood T cell repertoires in COVID-19 (TCRdb year 2020). Notes on the research overall: Samples from collaborators originated in the United States, Italy and Spain and spanned both the acute and convalescent phases of COVID-19. The material from the prospective study consisted of cDNA or gDNA derived from T cells, B-cell-depleted T cells, or PBMCs. Subjects who had been exposed to COVID-19, were actively infected with it, or had recovered from it provided the deeply sampled blood TCRbeta repertoires that made up the dataset. A freely available public database, intended as a resource for researchers studying the immune response to SARS-CoV-2, is where the repertoires were released. The samples were drawn from two sources: the first 160 participants of the ongoing ImmuneRACE study, and over 1,000 subjects contributed by 6 global collaborators. Nearly every sample came with metadata listing a de-identified subject ID, COVID-19 status, age in years and sex. Where available, HLA class I and class II types were taken from metadata supplied by the sample provider and were not determined by assay-based typing. Overall study results and their limits: The quantity of clinical and demographic metadata differed by source and by participant and was supplied without curation.

The immunoSEQ Assay, a bias-controlled multiplex PCR, was used to amplify TCRbeta CDR3 regions from genomic DNA. The authors processed their data as follows. Within the assay, amplification of reference gene primers was used to estimate how many nucleated cells each sample contained. Sequence reads were collapsed and filtered to measure the absolute abundance of every unique TCRbeta CDR3 rearrangement. For each sample, productive Simpson clonality was calculated as the square root of Simpson's diversity index across productive rearrangements. This is the immuneACCESS table as TCRdb keeps it, with only in-frame sequences that have V and J called. A part of the clones is gone; compared with another copy, unresolved V genes explain less than half, and the rest is unexplained. That table is the source of V, J and clone size, and D and trimming were worked out from the DNA. This sample has approximately 100,000 clones in its table, and roughly 86% of those were observed once. The top ten clonotypes cover more than 9% of the sample.

Each collaborating institution followed its own protocols to collect whole blood in K2EDTA tubes. For TCRbeta analysis, collaborators shipped samples as frozen whole blood, isolated PBMCs, or DNA extracted from either of those sample types. V loses 0 bases, J loses 5 bases, and the germline ends lie 6 bases apart. CDR1 and CDR2, looked up from the germline V gene, are SGDLS and YYNGEE. Spanning cysteine to phenylalanine, the CDR3 consists of 12 amino acids. Solely the CDR3 DNA is kept, with 36 bases framed from the first base. Sequenced input: peripheral blood. The V gene is TRBV9 and the J gene is TRBJ2-7; the D gene identity is not certain. The TCR originated in a woman under 40 with acute or convalescent COVID-19. The DNA sequence follows: TGTGCCAGCAGCGTAGACGAGAACGAGCAGTACTTC. Its coded protein is CASSVDENEQYF.